The 4 T cell receptor beta chains given below trace back to one sample, sequenced in a study of shared T cell receptors in the human thymus (dated by TCRdb to the early 2020s). Library creation used the immunoSEQ multiplex PCR assay. Entries here come from immuneACCESS through TCRdb and include only in-frame sequences with V and J called. Some clones fail to appear in such tables; in the studies checked, an unresolved V gene covers under half of the shortfall, and the cause of the remainder is unknown. In this sample the table shows about 400,000 clones, just under 95% of which occur a single time. The top ten clones comprise 0.02% of the sample. The sequenced sample was thymocytes. These receptors all stem from a human donor.

V and J are TRBV19 and TRBJ2-5; 7 positions agree with TRBD2. This CDR3 is 13 amino acids long. J gave up 5 bases and V 3 bases, and 3 bases lay outside the gene matches. Germline assignment: CDR1 LNHDA and CDR2 SQIVND (reference sequence). Here the CDR3 reads CASSMTSLETQYF. CDR3 sequence (DNA): TGTGCCAGTAGTATGACTAGCTTGGAGACCCAGTACTTC.

This clone has a single count. The V call is TRBV14, the J call TRBJ2-1; perhaps D is TRBD1 or TRBD2 (5 bases each). Trimming removed 1 base from V and 5 bases from J, with 21 bases in between. The germline V gene encodes CDR1 SGHDN and CDR2 FVKESK. The CDR3 loop spans 18 amino acids. The CDR3 bases are TGTGCCAGCAGCCAAGGATGGCACGGGGACCCCCAAAACAATGAGCAGTTCTTC. Translated: CASSQGWHGDPQNNEQFF.

The chain recombines TRBV4-2 with TRBJ2-1; 12 bases map to TRBD2. The junction had 5 bases not matched to a gene; V was cut back by 4 bases and J by 7 bases. Germline CDR1 reads LGHNA; CDR2 reads YNFKEQ. This CDR3 is 15 amino acids long. Here the CDR3 reads CASSRRTSGINEQFF. The CDR3 bases are TGTGCCAGCAGCCGCCGGACTAGCGGGATAAATGAGCAGTTCTTC.

This rearrangement joins TRBV5-1 to TRBJ2-1, with 14 bases identical to TRBD2. The V gene end was trimmed by 4 bases and the J gene end by 9 bases; junction bases not matched to a gene: 9. Germline CDR1 is SGHRS and CDR2 is YFSETQ. This CDR3 is built from 16 residues. The CDR3 sequence is CASSQTTSGRAIEQFF. In DNA, the CDR3 is TGCGCCAGCAGCCAGACGACTAGCGGGAGGGCCATTGAGCAGTTCTTC.